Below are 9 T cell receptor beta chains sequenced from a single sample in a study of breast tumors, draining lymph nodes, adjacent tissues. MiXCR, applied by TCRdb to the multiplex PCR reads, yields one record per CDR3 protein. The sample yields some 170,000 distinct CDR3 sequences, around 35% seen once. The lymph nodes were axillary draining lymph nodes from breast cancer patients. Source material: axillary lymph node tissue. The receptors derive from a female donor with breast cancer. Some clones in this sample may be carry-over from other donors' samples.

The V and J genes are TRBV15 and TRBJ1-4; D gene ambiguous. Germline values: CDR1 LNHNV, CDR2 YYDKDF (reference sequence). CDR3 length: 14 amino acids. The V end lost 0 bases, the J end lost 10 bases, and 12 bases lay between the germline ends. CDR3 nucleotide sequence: TGTGCCACCAGCAGAGATCGGGCTTATGGAAAACTGTTTTTT. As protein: CATSRDRAYGKLFF.

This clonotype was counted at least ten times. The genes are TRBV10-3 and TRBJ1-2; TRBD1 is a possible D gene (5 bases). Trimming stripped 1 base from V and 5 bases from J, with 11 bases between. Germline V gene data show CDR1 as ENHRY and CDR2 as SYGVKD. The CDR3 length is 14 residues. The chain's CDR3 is CAISEFFGTYGYTF. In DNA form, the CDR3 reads TGTGCCATCAGTGAGTTTTTTGGGACTTATGGCTACACCTTC.

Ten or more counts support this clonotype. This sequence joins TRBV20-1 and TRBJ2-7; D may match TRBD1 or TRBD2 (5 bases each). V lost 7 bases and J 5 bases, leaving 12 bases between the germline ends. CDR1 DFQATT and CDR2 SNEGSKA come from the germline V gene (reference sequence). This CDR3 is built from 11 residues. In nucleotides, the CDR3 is TGCAGTGAGCTAGGGGACCACGAGCAGTACTTC. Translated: CSELGDHEQYF.

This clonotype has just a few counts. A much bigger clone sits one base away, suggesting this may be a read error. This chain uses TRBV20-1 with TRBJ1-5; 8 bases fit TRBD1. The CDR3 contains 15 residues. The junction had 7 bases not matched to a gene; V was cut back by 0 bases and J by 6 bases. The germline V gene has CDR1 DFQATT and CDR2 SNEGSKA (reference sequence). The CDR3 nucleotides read TGCAGTGCTAGAGATCGGACAGGGATATCTCAGCCCCAGCATTTT. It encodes CSARDRTGISQPQHF.

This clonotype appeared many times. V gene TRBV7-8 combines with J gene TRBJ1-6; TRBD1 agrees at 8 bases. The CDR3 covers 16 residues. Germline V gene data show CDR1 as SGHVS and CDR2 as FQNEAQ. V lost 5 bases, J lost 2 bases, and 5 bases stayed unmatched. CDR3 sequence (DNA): TGTGCCAGCAGCGCACAGGGGGTCGCCTATAATTCACCCCTCCACTTT. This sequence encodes CASSAQGVAYNSPLHF.

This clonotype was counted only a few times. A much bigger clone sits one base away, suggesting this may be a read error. The CDR3 loop is CASSPQGVAYGYTF. Here the CDR3 DNA reads TGTGCCAGCAGCCCACAGGGGGTGGCCTATGGCTACACCTTC. The chain uses TRBV11-2 and TRBJ1-2, with 8 bases matching TRBD1. The germline gives CDR1 SGHAT, CDR2 FQNNGV. Germline trimming cut 5 bases from V and 4 bases from J; bases unmatched to any gene: 6. The CDR3 extends over 14 amino acids.

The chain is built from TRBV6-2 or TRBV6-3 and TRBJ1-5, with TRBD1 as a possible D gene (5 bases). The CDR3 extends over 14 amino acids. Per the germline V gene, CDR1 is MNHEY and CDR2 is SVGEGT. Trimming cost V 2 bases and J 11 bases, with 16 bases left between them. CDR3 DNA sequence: TGTGCCAGCAGTTACCTGGTCGGGGGAGAGACCCAGCATTTT. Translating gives CASSYLVGGETQHF.

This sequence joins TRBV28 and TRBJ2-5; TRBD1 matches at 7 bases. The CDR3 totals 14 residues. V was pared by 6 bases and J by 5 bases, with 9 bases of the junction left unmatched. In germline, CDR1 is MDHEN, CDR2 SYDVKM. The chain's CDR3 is CASRVQGPVETQYF. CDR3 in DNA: TGTGCCAGCAGGGTACAGGGGCCCGTCGAGACCCAGTACTTC.

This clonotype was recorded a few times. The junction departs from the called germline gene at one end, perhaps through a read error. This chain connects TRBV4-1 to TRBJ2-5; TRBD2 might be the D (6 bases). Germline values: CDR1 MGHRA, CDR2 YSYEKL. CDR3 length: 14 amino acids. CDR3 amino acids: CASSQEGTQETQCF. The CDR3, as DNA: TGCGCCAGCAGCCAAGAGGGGACTCAAGAGACCCAGTGCTTC.